This entry lists 19 T cell receptor beta chains sequenced from one sample in a study of T cells in Graves' hyperthyroidism and ophthalmopathy. The CDR3 regions of TCR beta were amplified from RNA transcripts. HTBI primers were employed in a first-round RT-PCR of the TCR CDR3. TCRdb re-derived calls from the multiplex PCR reads in MiXCR, one entry per CDR3 protein. The table shows around 530,000 distinct CDR3 sequences, with 17% occurring only once. Sequencing was carried out using blood. These TCRs come from a woman aged 18-29 years with Graves' ophthalmopathy.

This clonotype showed up just a few times. This chain joins TRBV28 and TRBJ2-5; D is perhaps TRBD1 (6 bases). Trimming took off 4 bases at V and 2 bases at J, with 14 bases between the two ends. This CDR3 comprises 15 residues. CDR1 and CDR2 (germline): MDHEN, SYDVKM. CDR3 coding DNA: TGTGCCAGCAGTTCCCAGACAGGCCCTCAAGAGACCCAGTACTTC. Protein sequence: CASSSQTGPQETQYF.

Note on this clonotype: A read error may produce the germline difference seen at one junction end. CDR3 in amino acids: CASTTWEGNQAQHF. For the CDR3, the DNA is TGTGCCAGTACCACATGGGAGGGGAATCAGGCCCAGCATTTT. The chain recombines TRBV19 with TRBJ1-5, with D tentatively TRBD1 (5 bases). Germline assignment: CDR1 LNHDA and CDR2 SQIVND (reference sequence). The CDR3 contains 14 residues. The full variable domain, its missing parts supplied by reference TRBV19 and TRBJ1-5, is DGGITQSPKYLFRKEGQNVTLSCEQNLNHDAMYWYRQDPGQGLRLIYYSQIVNDFQKGDIAEGYSVSREKKESFPLTVTSAQKNPTAFYLCASTTWEGNQAQHFGDGTRLSIL.

The table lists this clonotype with many counts. The V and J genes are TRBV20-1 and TRBJ2-7; D is uncertain. The CDR3 is 14 residues long. Germline V CDR1 and CDR2: DFQATT, SNEGSKA (reference sequence). The CDR3 region is CSSPAGAVPYEQYF. CDR3 DNA: TGCAGCTCCCCAGCAGGTGCGGTTCCCTACGAGCAGTACTTC.

This clonotype has just a few counts. The chain combines TRBV19 with TRBJ2-5, with 7 bases identical to TRBD1. The CDR3 is 16 amino acids. Germline CDR1 and CDR2: LNHDA and SQIVND (reference sequence). Trimming at V came to 5 bases and at J to 0 bases, leaving 9 bases not matched to a gene. Here the CDR3 DNA reads TGTGCCAGTAGTCCCCGGACAGGCGCGTACCAAGAGACCCAGTACTTC. Translation gives CASSPRTGAYQETQYF. The complete variable domain, with remaining parts taken from reference TRBV19 and TRBJ2-5, reads DGGITQSPKYLFRKEGQNVTLSCEQNLNHDAMYWYRQDPGQGLRLIYYSQIVNDFQKGDIAEGYSVSREKKESFPLTVTSAQKNPTAFYLCASSPRTGAYQETQYFGPGTRLLVL.

This clonotype has at least ten counts. J is TRBJ2-7 and V is TRBV7-8; D perhaps matches TRBD2 (7 bases). V was trimmed by 5 bases and J by 2 bases, leaving 13 bases between them. CDR1 SGHVS and CDR2 FQNEAQ come from the germline V gene. The CDR3 sequence is 14 residues long. In DNA, the CDR3 is TGTGCCAGCAGCCAGGAGGGGGGGGCCTACGAGCAGTACTTC. Translating it yields CASSQEGGAYEQYF.

Only a few counts were recorded for this clonotype. The chain joins TRBV19 to TRBJ1-1, with a possible D match to TRBD1 (6 bases). The CDR3 loop spans 14 amino acids. The V end was cut by 4 bases, the J end by 4 bases, with 13 bases between. Germline V gene data show CDR1 as LNHDA and CDR2 as SQIVND (reference sequence). The CDR3 nucleotides read TGTGCCAGTAGTAGCGGGGGCGAGGGCACTGAAGCTTTCTTT. It translates to CASSSGGEGTEAFF. Variable domain in full (rest from reference TRBV19 and TRBJ1-1): DGGITQSPKYLFRKEGQNVTLSCEQNLNHDAMYWYRQDPGQGLRLIYYSQIVNDFQKGDIAEGYSVSREKKESFPLTVTSAQKNPTAFYLCASSSGGEGTEAFFGQGTRLTVV.

Concerning this clonotype itself: Being one base from a much bigger clone, this may be a read error. The chain uses TRBV11-2 and TRBJ2-5; TRBD2 aligns across 10 bases. V shed 5 bases, J shed 5 bases, and the junction held 11 bases outside the gene matches. The CDR3 is 16 amino acids. The V gene's germline CDR1 is SGHAT and CDR2 FQNNGV. The CDR3 protein is CASSAWLAGVEETQYF. The DNA for the CDR3 is TGTGCCAGCAGCGCCTGGCTAGCGGGAGTTGAGGAGACCCAGTACTTC.

The table lists this clonotype with many counts. DNA for the CDR3: TGTGCCAGCAGTCTGACTAGCGGGGGAGAGACCCAGTACTTC. Translated, it gives CASSLTSGGETQYF. The chain combines TRBV12-3 or TRBV12-4 with TRBJ2-5; 12 positions match TRBD2. The V and J ends lost 5 bases and 4 bases, in that order; junction bases with no gene match: 2. This CDR3 comprises 14 residues.

This clonotype came up a few times. The CDR3 loop is CASSRGLAEQETQYF. For the CDR3, the DNA is TGCGCCAGCAGCCGGGGACTAGCGGAACAAGAGACCCAGTACTTC. The rearrangement joins TRBV5-1 to TRBJ2-5; TRBD2 agrees at 11 bases. The CDR3 spans 15 residues. The V gene's germline CDR1 is SGHRS and CDR2 YFSETQ. Trimming at V came to 4 bases and at J to 2 bases, leaving 4 bases not matched to a gene.

V and J are TRBV6-4 and TRBJ1-5, with D unresolved. CDR3 size: 13 residues. Germline V gene sequence: CDR1 MRHNA, CDR2 SNTAGT. V lost 4 bases and J lost 9, with 13 bases in between. CDR3 nucleotide sequence: TGTGCCAGCAGTGGGGTCGAAGGTGGGCCCCAGCATTTT. Protein: CASSGVEGGPQHF.

There are many counts of this clonotype. The V call is TRBV28, the J call TRBJ2-1; D is possibly TRBD2 (5 bases). The CDR3 is 13 residues long. V lost 6 bases to trimming and J lost 0 bases, with 6 bases between them. Germline values: CDR1 MDHEN, CDR2 SYDVKM. In nucleotides, the CDR3 is TGTGCCAGCAGCGGGGACTCCTACAATGAGCAGTTCTTC. It is translated as CASSGDSYNEQFF.

Details on this clonotype: A clone one base away is much larger, so this may be a read error. V usage is TRBV28 and J usage is TRBJ2-1, with 8 bases matching TRBD1. With V trimmed by 4 bases and J by 0 bases, 20 bases remained unmatched. Germline values: CDR1 MDHEN, CDR2 SYDVKM. The CDR3 has 21 amino acids. CDR3 loop: CASSSTLRTGRYLSSYNEQFF. The CDR3, as DNA: TGTGCCAGCAGTTCGACCTTACGGACAGGGAGGTACCTTAGCTCCTACAATGAGCAGTTCTTC.

This rearrangement joins TRBV28 to TRBJ1-1, with 7 bases fitting TRBD1. Looked up from germline, CDR1 is MDHEN and CDR2 is SYDVKM. The J segment lost 5 bases and the V segment lost 3 bases, leaving 6 bases of the junction unmatched. This CDR3 is 14 amino acids long. The CDR3 nucleotides are TGTGCCAGCAGTTTCTCGACAGGGTATACTGAAGCTTTCTTT. Protein: CASSFSTGYTEAFF.

As for this clonotype: This sequence may be a read error, since a much larger clone differs from it by one base. The J gene is TRBJ2-5, the V gene TRBV12-3 or TRBV12-4; no clear D gene. The V and J ends lost 10 bases and 5 bases respectively, with 17 bases between them. This CDR3 is 13 amino acids long. CDR3 region: CANRNPPLETQYF. CDR3 coding DNA: TGTGCCAACAGAAATCCACCCCTGGAGACCCAGTACTTC.

The V and J genes are TRBV10-3 and TRBJ2-5; D may be TRBD1 (6 bases). The CDR3 contains 16 residues. The germline V and J ends were trimmed by 0 bases and 9 bases, with 20 bases remaining between them. Germline V lookup: CDR1 ENHRY, CDR2 SYGVKD. The CDR3 sequence: CAISESAFRDIGAQYF. Written as DNA, the CDR3 is TGTGCCATCAGTGAGTCGGCCTTTAGGGACATAGGGGCCCAGTACTTC.

This clonotype was recorded many times. V is TRBV20-1 and J is TRBJ1-5; TRBD1 might be the D (5 bases). V was pared by 3 bases and J by 2 bases, with 11 bases between. There are 14 residues in the CDR3. Germline V gene sequence: CDR1 DFQATT, CDR2 SNEGSKA (reference sequence). DNA of the CDR3: TGCAGTGCTAGTGATAGCAGGGGCAATCAGCCCCAGCATTTT. Translation: CSASDSRGNQPQHF.

The chain uses TRBV3-1 and TRBJ2-7; D perhaps matches TRBD1 (5 bases). CDR1 and CDR2 from the germline V gene are LGHDT and YNNKEL (reference sequence). CDR3 length: 15 amino acids. V lost 4 bases, J lost 3 bases, and 16 bases lay in between. DNA for the CDR3: TGTGCCAGCAGCCCAGACAGAGGCCCTGGCTACGAGCAGTACTTC. It specifies CASSPDRGPGYEQYF.

In the case of this clonotype: The junction and the germline gene differ at one end; a read error may be behind it. This CDR3 is CASSVSGAYNEQLF. CDR3 bases: TGTGCCAGCAGCGTTAGCGGGGCCTACAATGAGCAGCTCTTC. V usage is TRBV13 and J usage is TRBJ2-1; 8 nucleotides agree with TRBD2. Germline V gene data show CDR1 as PRHDT and CDR2 as FYEKMQ (reference sequence). CDR3 size: 14 residues.

This clonotype has only a few counts. The chain combines TRBV4-3 with TRBJ1-6; D remains unclear. This CDR3 comprises 18 residues. Trimming pared 2 bases from V and 5 bases from J, leaving 19 bases between. Germline V gene sequence: CDR1 LGHNA, CDR2 YSLEER. The CDR3: CASSQPPRLGRHNSPLHF. For the CDR3, the DNA is TGCGCCAGCAGCCAACCGCCCCGACTCGGACGACATAATTCACCCCTCCACTTT.